The entry that follows covers one TCR beta chain sequence. The assay was immunoSEQ multiplex PCR, and TCRdb's table has in-frame clones only and misses some. Here the sample spans roughly 520,000 clones, 90% to 97% being singletons. The sample is drawn from a study of shared clonotypes between healthy human individuals. In the study overall: Sampling drew on donors who were a couple of women and three men aged 18 to 49.

The receptor's source is a woman in her thirties in good health. Sequences were obtained from naive CD4+ T cells sorted from blood. Subset: CD45RA+ positively selected.

CDR3 amino acids: CASSLGREQYF. The CDR3 nucleotides read TGTGCCAGCAGCTTAGGGCGAGAGCAGTACTTC. The chain couples TRBV7-2 to TRBJ2-7; D uncertain. The CDR3 runs 11 residues. CDR1 is SGHTA, CDR2 FQGNSA, per germline. V lost 1 base to trimming and J lost 7 bases, with 5 bases between them. Full variable domain (remainder filled in from reference TRBV7-2 and TRBJ2-7): GAGVSQSPSNKVTEKGKDVELRCDPISGHTALYWYRQSLGQGLEFLIYFQGNSAPDKSGLPSDRFSAERTGGSVSTLTIQRTQQEDSAVYLCASSLGREQYFGPGTRLTVT.